The clone carrying this T cell receptor beta chain was seen a handful of times. No antigen is known for it. The sample originates from a study of T-cell memory formation after mild COVID-19. Notes on the study in general: The study found balanced CD4/CD8 in clones contracting day 15 to 85 and a CD4+ lean in later expanders.

TCRdb fed the 5' RACE reads into MiXCR, producing one record per CDR3 protein. This sample yields roughly 250,000 distinct CDR3 sequences, of which approximately 16% are seen a single time; 3.5% belongs to the top ten. The CDR3 is 15 residues long. Germline V gene lookup returns CDR1 SGHRS and CDR2 YFSETQ. V lost 2 bases, J lost 3 bases, and 6 bases stayed unmatched. The gene calls are TRBV5-1 and TRBJ2-7, with 9 bases matching TRBD2. This receptor was identified in a man younger than 35 who had mild COVID-19 (a few samples of this study predate the infection). Cell type and time point are not known. The specimen was PBMCs or a T cell subset sorted from them (not recorded which). Written as DNA, the CDR3 is TGCGCCAGCAGCTTTATAGCGGGGGCCAACTACGAGCAGTACTTC. Residues: CASSFIAGANYEQYF.